The rows below give T cell receptor beta chains drawn from one sample of a study of neurological immune-mediated disorders. TCRdb re-called the 5' RACE reads with MiXCR, one entry per CDR3 protein. The sample lists 45,000 to 60,000 distinct CDR3 sequences, around 2.3% seen once, with approximately 3% in the top ten. The specimen sequenced was PBMCs. Receptors were obtained from a man aged 50 to 60 with multiple sclerosis. Each CDR3 is given with its conserved first and last residue. A D gene is named only where the DNA matches it firmly. Each size is once, few, many or a size class.

V gene: TRBV30
clone size: many
D gene: -
CDR3 length: 13
J gene: TRBJ1-1
CDR3 protein: CAWSGLANTEAFF
CDR3 DNA: TGTGCCTGGAGTGGGTTGGCGAACACTGAAGCTTTCTTT

V gene: TRBV12-3/TRBV12-4
clone size: many
D gene: TRBD2
CDR3 length: 15
J gene: TRBJ2-7
CDR3 protein: CASSQLAGISYEQYF
CDR3 DNA: TGTGCCAGCAGTCAACTAGCGGGGATCTCCTACGAGCAGTACTTC

V gene: TRBV6-2/TRBV6-3
clone size: many
D gene: -
CDR3 length: 12
J gene: TRBJ2-5
CDR3 protein: CASKGHQETQYF
CDR3 DNA: TGTGCCAGCAAAGGACACCAAGAGACCCAGTACTTC

V gene: TRBV7-2
clone size: many
D gene: -
CDR3 length: 14
J gene: TRBJ2-3
CDR3 protein: CASSALRGTDTQYF
CDR3 DNA: TGTGCCAGCAGCGCCCTCCGAGGCACAGATACGCAGTATTTT

V gene: TRBV29-1
clone size: many
D gene: -
CDR3 length: 16
J gene: TRBJ1-2
CDR3 protein: CSVSMGSGTQQDGYTF
CDR3 DNA: TGCAGCGTTTCCATGGGCTCCGGGACACAGCAAGATGGCTACACCTTC

V gene: TRBV5-1
clone size: many
D gene: TRBD1
CDR3 length: 15
J gene: TRBJ1-6
CDR3 protein: CASSYGTGGNSPLHF
CDR3 DNA: TGCGCCAGCAGCTACGGGACAGGGGGTAATTCACCCCTCCACTTT

V gene: TRBV6-6
clone size: many
D gene: TRBD1
CDR3 length: 13
J gene: TRBJ1-2
CDR3 protein: CASSPGTGYGYTF
CDR3 DNA: TGTGCCAGCAGTCCCGGGACAGGCTATGGCTACACCTTC

V gene: TRBV20-1
clone size: many
D gene: TRBD1
CDR3 length: 14
J gene: TRBJ1-6
CDR3 protein: CSAKTGVDNSPLHF
CDR3 DNA: TGCAGTGCGAAAACAGGGGTGGATAATTCACCCCTCCACTTT

V gene: TRBV20-1
clone size: many
D gene: TRBD1
CDR3 length: 14
J gene: TRBJ1-4
CDR3 protein: CSAETGGRNEKLFF
CDR3 DNA: TGCAGTGCAGAAACAGGGGGCCGTAATGAAAAACTGTTTTTT

V gene: TRBV20-1
clone size: many
D gene: TRBD1
CDR3 length: 15
J gene: TRBJ2-2
CDR3 protein: CSATGQGAWTGELFF
CDR3 DNA: TGCAGTGCCACGGGACAGGGGGCATGGACCGGGGAGCTGTTTTTT